This T cell receptor (beta chain) was obtained from a study of blood T cell repertoires in COVID-19. Across the whole study: Samples taken during acute and convalescent COVID-19 were collected in the United States, Italy and Spain.

Libraries were prepared by immunoSEQ multiplex PCR; TCRdb keeps only in-frame clonotypes and omits some of them. The sample gives tens of thousands of clones, roughly nine tenths of which show up once; approximately 2% is in the top ten. This clone was observed once. Sequencing was carried out using peripheral blood. The sequence was collected from a man aged 50 to 59 with acute or convalescent COVID-19.

The DNA of the CDR3 is TGTGCCAGCAGTCCCGGGACAGGATTTACATATGGCTACACCTTC. Translating it yields CASSPGTGFTYGYTF. The rearrangement links TRBV6-2 or TRBV6-3 to TRBJ1-2; 8 bases agree with TRBD1. The V and J ends lost 5 bases and 5 bases, in that order; junction bases with no gene match: 10. The CDR3 sequence is 15 residues long. CDR1 is MNHEY, CDR2 SVGEGT, per germline.